Below are 30 T cell receptor beta chains sequenced from a single sample in a study of T cells in women clearing cervical HPV infection (dated by TCRdb to 2016 to 2019). The method behind the library was the immunoSEQ multiplex PCR assay. TCRdb's version of the immuneACCESS table is confined to in-frame rearrangements and falls short of the full clone set. An unresolved V gene accounts for under half of the shortfall where checked; the remainder is of unknown origin. The sample table holds tens of thousands of clones. Around 21% of the sample is in the top ten clones. Sequences were obtained from blood buffy coat. Source of these receptors: a woman between 18 and 70 years old with a cervical HPV16 infection that either progressed to CIN3+ or cleared (not recorded which).

With respect to this clone: The CDR3 extends 3 residues past the end of the read, so its final part is completed from the germline J gene. The J gene is TRBJ2-6, the V gene TRBV20-1; D may be TRBD1 (6 bases). The V end lost 4 bases, the J end lost 3 bases, and 16 bases lay between the germline ends. The CDR3 has 16 amino acids. Germline V gene sequence: CDR1 DFQATT, CDR2 SNEGSKA (reference sequence). CDR3 DNA (partial): TGCAGTGCTACGCAACAGGGCCCTGGTGGGGCCAACGTC. Translating gives CSATQQGPGGANV. In full, the CDR3 is CSATQQGPGGANVLTF.

In the case of this clone: The sequence runs out 3 residues before the end of the CDR3; the remainder is reconstructed from the germline J gene. The V gene is TRBV29-1, the J gene TRBJ1-5; D might be TRBD1 (5 bases). The V gene's germline CDR1 is SQVTM and CDR2 ANQGSEA. Trimming removed 4 bases from V and 7 bases from J, with 11 bases in between. There are 12 residues in the CDR3. Incomplete CDR3 DNA: TGCAGCGTTGGAGGGGAAGGCCAGCCC. Amino acid sequence: CSVGGEGQP. The full CDR3 protein is CSVGGEGQPQHF.

As regards this clone: The read terminates 3 residues ahead of where the CDR3 ends, so the germline J gene completes it. The rearrangement links TRBV11-2 to TRBJ1-1, with 7 nucleotides matching TRBD1. This CDR3 contains 15 residues. The germline gives CDR1 SGHAT, CDR2 FQNNGV. The junction had 9 bases not matched to a gene; V was cut back by 5 bases and J by 3 bases. CDR3 bases read: TGTGCCAGCAGCCCCCGGGACAGATTGTACACTGAA. Translation gives CASSPRDRLYTE. The complete CDR3 sequence is CASSPRDRLYTEAFF.

Worth noting for this clone: The CDR3 end lies 3 residues beyond the end of the read and is filled in from the germline J gene. The sample holds other DNA sequences that translate to the same CDR3. The V and J genes are TRBV19 and TRBJ1-5; D gene uncertain. The CDR3 contains 15 residues. The germline gives CDR1 LNHDA, CDR2 SQIVND (reference sequence). V lost 3 bases, J lost 0 bases, and 9 bases lay in between. The sequenced CDR3 bases are TGTGCCAGTAGTATTGGGCCGGTTAGCAATCAGCCC. Amino acid sequence: CASSIGPVSNQP. The CDR3, in full, reads CASSIGPVSNQPQHF.

The CDR3 DNA, read in part, is TGCAGTGCTAAATCACTAGCGGGAAATGGCAATGAG. Protein: CSAKSLAGNGNE. From start to end, the CDR3 is CSAKSLAGNGNEQFF. V gene TRBV20-1 combines with J gene TRBJ2-1; 10 nucleotides match TRBD2. The read gets to within 3 residues of the CDR3 end, and the germline J gene fills in the rest. V was pared by 4 bases and J by 6 bases, with 9 bases of the junction left unmatched. The CDR3 is 15 amino acids. Looked up from germline, CDR1 is DFQATT and CDR2 is SNEGSKA (reference sequence).

As for this clone: The missing CDR3 end, 3 residues past where the read stops, is filled in from the germline J gene. The chain joins TRBV9 to TRBJ2-5; 9 bases fit TRBD2. With 5 bases clipped from V and 6 bases from J, the junction kept 8 bases outside the gene matches. CDR1 is SGDLS, CDR2 YYNGEE, per germline. CDR3 length: 14 amino acids. The part of the CDR3 DNA that was read is TGTGCCAGCAGTCGAATAGCGGGAGACCAGACC. It encodes CASSRIAGDQT. The CDR3 reads in full as CASSRIAGDQTQYF. The full variable domain, with the rest looked up from reference TRBV9 and TRBJ2-5, is DSGVTQTPKHLITATGQRVTLRCSPRSGDLSVYWYQQSLDQGLQFLIQYYNGEERAKGNILERFSAQQFPDLHSELNLSSLELGDSALYFCASSRIAGDQTQYFGPGTRLLVL.

For this clone: Sequencing ends 3 residues short of the CDR3 end; the germline J gene provides the rest. This rearrangement joins TRBV18 to TRBJ2-4, with TRBD1 matching over 8 bases. Germline CDR1 reads KGHSH; CDR2 reads LQKENI. The CDR3 sequence is 15 residues long. The CDR3 here is CASSIGQGNNYGQYF. The covered CDR3 bases are TGTGCCAGCTCTATCGGACAGGGAAATAACTATGGT.

For this clone: The read ends 3 residues shy of where the CDR3 ends; the end is completed using the germline J gene. This sequence joins TRBV19 and TRBJ2-2; 9 positions agree with TRBD1. There are 13 residues in the CDR3. In germline, CDR1 is LNHDA, CDR2 SQIVND (reference sequence). CDR3 DNA (partial): TGTGCCACGAGACAGGGGGGTAATTCACCG. The encoded protein is CATRQGGNSP. The full-length CDR3 reads as CATRQGGNSPLFF.

Comment on this clone: The read ends 3 residues before the CDR3 terminus; that terminus is restored from the germline J gene. This chain links TRBV7-9 with TRBJ2-7; weak D call: TRBD2 (5 bases). The V end lost 5 bases, the J end lost 5 bases, and 10 bases lay between the germline ends. The CDR3 is made up of 12 amino acids. Germline V gene lookup returns CDR1 SEHNR and CDR2 FQNEAQ (reference sequence). This chain's CDR3 is CASSPPGDEQYF. Incomplete CDR3 DNA: TGTGCCAGCAGCCCCCCCGGGGACGAG.

The CDR3 loop reads CASSTGTVNNEKLFF. The covered CDR3 bases are TGCGCCAGCAGCACTGGGACAGTAAATAATGAAAAA. The chain couples TRBV5-1 to TRBJ1-4; 7 bases fit TRBD1. The sequenced fragment ends 3 residues before the CDR3 boundary, so the rest is inferred from the germline J gene. J was trimmed by 4 bases and V by 4 bases; bases with no gene match: 7. Germline-derived CDR1 and CDR2 are SGHRS and YFSETQ. The CDR3 runs 15 residues.

A word on this clone: Read data end 3 residues before the CDR3 end; the end is taken from the germline J gene. The chain combines TRBV5-1 with TRBJ1-2; D possibly corresponds to TRBD1 (5 bases). The V end lost 0 bases, the J end lost 3 bases, and 9 bases lay between the germline ends. CDR1 is SGHRS, CDR2 YFSETQ, per germline. The CDR3 is 14 residues long. The CDR3 spells CASSLAGGDYGYTF. CDR3 DNA (partial): TGCGCCAGCAGCTTGGCCGGGGGGGACTATGGC.

Notes on this clone: The read is 3 residues too short to cover the CDR3 end, so that end is filled in from the germline J gene. V and J are TRBV30 and TRBJ1-1; 7 bases are shared with TRBD1. The CDR3 runs 14 residues. With 0 bases clipped from V and 5 bases from J, the junction kept 6 bases outside the gene matches. The V gene's germline CDR1 is GTSNPN and CDR2 SVGIG (reference sequence). CDR3 loop: CAWSVDRAGTEAFF. The part of the CDR3 DNA that was read is TGTGCCTGGAGTGTTGACAGGGCCGGTACTGAA.

Details on this clone: The read falls 3 residues short of the CDR3 end, and the missing part is taken from the germline J gene. The chain uses TRBV20-1 and TRBJ2-4, with TRBD1 matching 7 bases. CDR1 is DFQATT, CDR2 SNEGSKA, per germline (reference sequence). CDR3 length equals 16 residues. Partial CDR3 DNA: TGCAGTGCTAGAGAGAGGGGAAGGGACAGAAGTCAGCCT. It specifies CSARERGRDRSQP. The entire CDR3 reads CSARERGRDRSQPQYF.

A remark on this clone: The read finishes 3 residues shy of the CDR3 end, and the germline J gene is used to complete it. The rearrangement uses TRBV7-6 and TRBJ2-5; 9 bases are a match to TRBD2. Germline V lookup: CDR1 SGHVS, CDR2 FNYEAQ. The CDR3 is 18 amino acids. V shed 3 bases, J shed 5 bases, and the junction held 16 bases outside the gene matches. The chain's CDR3 is CASSFERLGGRAGETQYF. CDR3 DNA (partial): TGTGCCAGCAGCTTCGAAAGACTAGGCGGGAGGGCCGGGGAGACC.

Remarks on this clone: The read finishes 3 residues shy of the CDR3 end, and the germline J gene is used to complete it. The V call is TRBV30, the J call TRBJ2-2; D gene ambiguous. V was shortened by 3 bases and J by 2 bases, with 10 bases between the two germline ends. The CDR3 totals 14 residues. CDR1 is GTSNPN and CDR2 is SVGIG in the germline V gene (reference sequence). Partial CDR3 DNA: TGTGCCTGGAGGATTGGCCGAAACACCGGGGAG. Amino acids: CAWRIGRNTGE. The CDR3 as a whole reads CAWRIGRNTGELFF. Full variable domain (remainder filled in from reference TRBV30 and TRBJ2-2): SQTIHQWPATLVQPVGSPLSLECTVEGTSNPNLYWYRQAAGRGLQLLFYSVGIGQISSEVPQNLSASRPQDRQFILSSKKLLLSDSGFYLCAWRIGRNTGELFFGEGSRLTVL.

With respect to this clone: The read is 3 residues too short to cover the CDR3 end, so that end is filled in from the germline J gene. The chain employs TRBV7-9 and TRBJ2-2; a possible D gene is TRBD1 (5 bases). Trimming shortened V by 1 base and J by 1 base, and 7 bases separated the two germline ends. The germline V gene has CDR1 SEHNR and CDR2 FQNEAQ (reference sequence). This CDR3 has 15 residues. The chain's CDR3 is CASSLVQGNTGELFF. The DNA read from the CDR3 is TGTGCCAGCAGCTTAGTTCAGGGGAACACCGGGGAG.

Regarding this clone: From the germline J gene comes the end of the CDR3, since the read stops 3 residues before it. The V gene is TRBV30, the J gene TRBJ2-3; 9 bases map to TRBD1. The CDR3 runs 15 residues. Germline values: CDR1 GTSNPN, CDR2 SVGIG (reference sequence). The CDR3 bases that were read are TGTGCCTGGAGTCTAGGTACAGGGGGCAATCAGCCG. Its translation: CAWSLGTGGNQP. Given in full, the CDR3 is CAWSLGTGGNQPQYF.

In regard to this clone: The read finishes 3 residues shy of the CDR3 end, and the germline J gene is used to complete it. This chain connects TRBV20-1 to TRBJ2-7; 8 bases line up with TRBD2. V lost 6 bases and J lost 2; bases outside the gene matches: 6. Per germline, CDR1 DFQATT and CDR2 SNEGSKA (reference sequence). The CDR3 has 13 amino acids. CDR3: CSATTSGAYEQYF. The sequenced CDR3 bases are TGCAGTGCAACCACTAGCGGAGCCTACGAG.

As for this clone: The read is 3 residues too short to cover the CDR3 end, so that end is filled in from the germline J gene. The chain couples TRBV19 to TRBJ1-2; 9 positions agree with TRBD1. Trimming took 5 bases from V and 2 from J; bases not matched to a gene: 6. The CDR3 covers 15 residues. CDR1 is LNHDA, CDR2 SQIVND, per germline (reference sequence). The CDR3: CASSGETGGNYGYTF. CDR3 DNA (partial): TGTGCCAGTAGTGGAGAGACAGGGGGAAACTATGGC.

As to this clone: Read data end 3 residues before the CDR3 end; the end is taken from the germline J gene. The V call is TRBV2, the J call TRBJ1-2; 7 bases line up with TRBD1. There are 13 residues in the CDR3. Germline V gives CDR1 SNHLY, CDR2 FYNNEI. The sequenced part of the CDR3 DNA is TGTGCCAGCAGTATAGGGGGCCCCTACGAC. Protein: CASSIGGPYD. The complete CDR3 sequence is CASSIGGPYDYTF.

Note on this clone: The missing CDR3 end, 3 residues past where the read stops, is filled in from the germline J gene. The chain employs TRBV29-1 and TRBJ1-5; 8 nucleotides line up with TRBD1. Germline V gene sequence: CDR1 SQVTM, CDR2 ANQGSEA. The CDR3 consists of 13 residues. Unmatched junction bases numbered 5, after V lost 6 bases and J lost 4 bases. CDR3 residues: CSVGTGQNQPQHF. The CDR3 bases that were read are TGCAGCGTGGGGACAGGTCAAAATCAGCCC.

Points on this clone: The DNA ends 3 residues before the CDR3 does, and the rest of the CDR3 is filled in from the germline J gene. The gene calls are TRBV20-1 and TRBJ1-4, with 12 nucleotides matching TRBD1. V lost 6 bases and J lost 4; bases outside the gene matches: 6. The germline CDR1 and CDR2 sequences are DFQATT and SNEGSKA (reference sequence). The CDR3 runs 15 residues. This chain's CDR3 is CSARDRGRNNEKLFF. Incomplete CDR3 DNA: TGCAGTGCCAGGGACAGGGGGCGAAATAATGAAAAA.

In the case of this clone: The CDR3 goes on 3 residues after the read ends, and that part is filled in from the germline J gene. The chain is built from TRBV5-1 and TRBJ2-2, with TRBD2 matching over 9 bases. Germline CDR1 SGHRS, CDR2 YFSETQ. Germline trimming cut 3 bases from V and 2 bases from J; bases unmatched to any gene: 5. The CDR3 sequence is 16 residues long. The part of the CDR3 DNA that was read is TGCGCCAGCAGCTCCGGGACTAGCACTAACACCGGGGAG. Translated: CASSSGTSTNTGE. The whole CDR3 region reads CASSSGTSTNTGELFF.

A word on this clone: Read coverage stops 3 residues before the CDR3 terminus; the germline J gene supplies the remainder. This chain uses TRBV18 with TRBJ2-2; D is perhaps TRBD1 (5 bases). This CDR3 spans 15 amino acids. CDR1 and CDR2 from the germline V gene are KGHSH and LQKENI. The CDR3 reads CASSRSTAINEKLFF. The DNA read from the CDR3 is TGTGCCAGCTCCCGCTCGACAGCCATTAATGAAAAG.

In the case of this clone: Read sequence stops 3 residues before the CDR3 end, and the germline J gene provides the missing end. The genes are TRBV12-3 or TRBV12-4 and TRBJ1-2; D is unclear. The germline V and J ends were trimmed by 4 bases and 3 bases, with 6 bases remaining between them. The CDR3 consists of 12 residues. The CDR3 spells CASSSSDYGYTF. The sequenced CDR3 bases are TGTGCCAGCAGTTCCTCGGACTATGGC.

In the case of this clone: The missing CDR3 end, 3 residues past where the read stops, is filled in from the germline J gene. V gene TRBV5-1 combines with J gene TRBJ1-2; TRBD1 aligns across 7 bases. Looked up from germline, CDR1 is SGHRS and CDR2 is YFSETQ. The CDR3 is 13 residues long. Unmatched junction bases numbered 5, after V lost 4 bases and J lost 5 bases. CDR3 region: CASSVRGQYGYTF. CDR3 DNA (partial): TGCGCCAGCAGCGTTAGGGGGCAGTATGGC.

CDR3 amino acids: CSVEDPDSRTEAFF. The sequenced part of the CDR3 DNA is TGCAGCGTTGAAGACCCCGACAGTAGAACTGAA. The rearrangement joins TRBV29-1 to TRBJ1-1; weak D call: TRBD1 (5 bases). The CDR3 is cut off 3 residues early in the read; its end comes from the germline J gene. CDR1 and CDR2 from the germline V gene are SQVTM and ANQGSEA. V lost 0 bases and J 5 bases, leaving 13 bases between the germline ends. This CDR3 spans 14 amino acids.

For this clone: Read sequence stops 3 residues before the CDR3 end, and the germline J gene provides the missing end. This chain links TRBV10-3 with TRBJ2-5, with TRBD1 matching 8 bases. The CDR3 extends over 13 amino acids. The germline V gene has CDR1 ENHRY and CDR2 SYGVKD. J was trimmed by 4 bases and V by 6 bases; bases with no gene match: 4. The CDR3 sequence: CAISQGAGETQYF. The CDR3 bases that were read are TGTGCCATCAGCCAGGGGGCCGGAGAGACC.

On this clone: The observed sequence ends 3 residues before the CDR3 terminus, with the missing tail filled in from the germline J gene. The chain recombines TRBV2 with TRBJ1-2, with D unresolved. This CDR3 region has 13 residues. Germline V lookup: CDR1 SNHLY, CDR2 FYNNEI. The CDR3 is CASRVALTDTYTF. Partial CDR3 DNA: TGTGCCAGCAGGGTGGCTCTCACAGATACC.

Concerning this clone: The sequence runs out 3 residues before the end of the CDR3; the remainder is reconstructed from the germline J gene. The rearrangement links TRBV28 to TRBJ1-5; 8 nucleotides align to TRBD1. The germline V gene has CDR1 MDHEN and CDR2 SYDVKM. The trim removed 2 bases at V and 2 bases at J, leaving 8 bases unmatched. The CDR3 consists of 17 residues. The chain's CDR3 is CASSLVWQGAGNQPQHF. The CDR3 DNA, read in part, is TGTGCCAGCAGTTTAGTGTGGCAGGGGGCCGGCAATCAGCCC.